One sample yielded the 3 T cell receptor beta chains listed below, sequenced in a study of cytomegalovirus exposure and HLA in healthy donors. This PCR relied on a set of 60 Vbeta primers and 13 Jbeta primers. Sequencing used immunoSEQ multiplex PCR; TCRdb keeps in-frame clones, though not all of them. The sample carries about 130,000 clones, approximately 80% recorded once. The sample was PBMCs. The receptors come from a human donor in good health.

The V and J genes are TRBV7-6 and TRBJ2-2; D remains unclear. V shed 5 bases and J shed 4 bases, with 8 bases lying between them. There are 13 residues in the CDR3. Germline CDR1 and CDR2: SGHVS and FNYEAQ. The CDR3 DNA is TGTGCCAGCAGCCCCGACTTCACCGGGGAGCTGTTTTTT. Translated: CASSPDFTGELFF.

Regarding this clone: Other DNA sequences from this sample encode an identical CDR3 as well. The V and J genes are TRBV4-1 and TRBJ2-7; no firm D call. Germline CDR1 and CDR2: MGHRA and YSYEKL. This CDR3 spans 14 amino acids. Trimming left V 1 base short and J 2 bases short, with 9 bases between. The CDR3 bases are TGCGCCAGCAGCCAAGTTGGCCAGACCTACGAGCAGTACTTC. Translated, it gives CASSQVGQTYEQYF.

A few counts support this clone. The CDR3: CASSTGQGAEAFF. For the CDR3, the DNA is TGTGCCAGCAGCACGGGACAGGGGGCTGAAGCTTTCTTT. The rearrangement links TRBV7-6 to TRBJ1-1, with 11 bases that match TRBD1. Germline trimming cut 5 bases from V and 6 bases from J; bases unmatched to any gene: 2. The CDR3 is 13 amino acids. Germline loops: CDR1 SGHVS, CDR2 FNYEAQ.